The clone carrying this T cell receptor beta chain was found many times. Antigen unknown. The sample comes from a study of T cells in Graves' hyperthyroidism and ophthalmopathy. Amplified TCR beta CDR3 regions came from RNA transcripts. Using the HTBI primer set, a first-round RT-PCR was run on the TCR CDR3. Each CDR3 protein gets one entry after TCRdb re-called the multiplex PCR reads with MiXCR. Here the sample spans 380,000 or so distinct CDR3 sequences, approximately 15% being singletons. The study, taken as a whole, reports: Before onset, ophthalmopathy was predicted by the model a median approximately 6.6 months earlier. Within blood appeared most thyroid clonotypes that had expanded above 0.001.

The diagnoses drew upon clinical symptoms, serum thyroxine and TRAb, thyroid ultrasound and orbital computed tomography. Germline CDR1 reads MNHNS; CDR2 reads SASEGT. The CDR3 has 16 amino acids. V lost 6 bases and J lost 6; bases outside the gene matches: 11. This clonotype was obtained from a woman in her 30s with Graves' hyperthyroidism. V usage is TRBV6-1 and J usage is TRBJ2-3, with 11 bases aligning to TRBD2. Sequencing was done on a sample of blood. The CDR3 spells CASSDRTSGSPDTQYF. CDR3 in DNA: TGTGCCAGCAGCGACAGGACTAGCGGGTCCCCGGATACGCAGTATTTT.